A single sample is the source of the 28 T cell receptor beta chains below, sequenced in a study of cytomegalovirus exposure and HLA in healthy donors. With 60 Vbeta and 13 Jbeta primers, the PCR was carried out. Sequencing was performed with immunoSEQ multiplex PCR; in TCRdb, only in-frame clones are kept and a portion is missing. The data hold fewer than 90,000 clones, with roughly 77% observed a single time. What was sequenced was PBMCs. These receptor sequences come from a woman in her forties in good health and CMV-seropositive.

The J gene is TRBJ1-3, the V gene TRBV6-6; D may be TRBD1 (6 bases). The CDR3 totals 12 residues. Trimming left V 8 bases short and J 4 bases short, with 9 bases between. Per germline, CDR1 MNHNY and CDR2 SVGAGI (reference sequence). This CDR3 is CASDGTGNTIYF. DNA of the CDR3: TGTGCCAGCGACGGGACAGGAAACACCATATATTTT.

This clone was counted between two and nine times. V gene TRBV6-5 combines with J gene TRBJ1-5, with D tentatively TRBD1 (5 bases). Trimming left V 5 bases short and J 7 bases short, with 18 bases between. Germline-derived CDR1 and CDR2 are MNHEY and SVGAGI. This CDR3 comprises 15 residues. This CDR3 reads CASSPGVEGGQPQHF. CDR3 sequence (DNA): TGTGCCAGCAGTCCGGGGGTGGAGGGTGGGCAGCCCCAGCATTTT.

The chain carries TRBV27 and TRBJ1-1; D ambiguous. V was cut by 5 bases and J by 8 bases, with 24 bases left in between. CDR3 length: 16 amino acids. Germline values: CDR1 MNHEY, CDR2 SMNVEV (reference sequence). CDR3 in DNA: TGTGCCAGCAGTCTTGAGAATGCCCCTAGGTTCAGCGAAGCTTTCTTT. The encoded protein is CASSLENAPRFSEAFF.

V and J are TRBV6-6 and TRBJ2-7, with 7 bases matching TRBD1. Germline CDR1 and CDR2: MNHNY and SVGAGI (reference sequence). The J segment lost 0 bases and the V segment lost 7 bases, leaving 9 bases of the junction unmatched. This CDR3 comprises 15 residues. The CDR3 DNA reads TGTGCCAGCAAAGAACAGGGGATGAGCTCCTACGAGCAGTACTTC. Its protein is CASKEQGMSSYEQYF.

V is TRBV28 and J is TRBJ1-2; TRBD1 matches at 12 bases. Trimming took 5 bases from V and 3 from J; bases not matched to a gene: 13. The CDR3 loop spans 18 amino acids. Germline loops: CDR1 MDHEN, CDR2 SYDVKM. The chain's CDR3 is CASSPYPGTGGAYYGYTF. Here the CDR3 DNA reads TGTGCCAGCAGTCCCTACCCCGGGACAGGGGGCGCGTACTATGGCTACACCTTC.

The V and J genes are TRBV27 and TRBJ1-5, with D tentatively TRBD1 (5 bases). The CDR3 runs to 15 residues. V lost 10 bases and J 0 bases, leaving 16 bases between the germline ends. Germline V gene lookup returns CDR1 MNHEY and CDR2 SMNVEV (reference sequence). CDR3 amino acids: CATRQLWSSNQPQHF. The CDR3 coding sequence is TGTGCCACAAGACAGTTGTGGAGTAGCAATCAGCCCCAGCATTTT.

In DNA form, the CDR3 reads TGTGCCAGCAGAACTAACTCCGGGACAGATAACTATGGCTACACCTTC. It codes for CASRTNSGTDNYGYTF. The chain has TRBV6-6 and TRBJ1-2; 7 bases are shared with TRBD1. Trimming at V came to 6 bases and at J to 1 base, leaving 11 bases not matched to a gene. The CDR3 length is 16 residues. Germline CDR1 and CDR2: MNHNY and SVGAGI (reference sequence).

This clone was picked up a small number of times. V is TRBV19 and J is TRBJ2-4, with 13 bases matching TRBD2. Germline V gene lookup returns CDR1 LNHDA and CDR2 SQIVND (reference sequence). CDR3 size: 19 residues. V shed 3 bases, J shed 2 bases, and the junction held 10 bases outside the gene matches. The CDR3 DNA sequence: TGTGCCAGTAGTATCGCGGGACTAGCGGGGTCTGTTTCCAAAAACATTCAGTACTTC. Translation: CASSIAGLAGSVSKNIQYF. Together with reference TRBV19 and TRBJ2-4, the CDR3 gives the full variable domain: DGGITQSPKYLFRKEGQNVTLSCEQNLNHDAMYWYRQDPGQGLRLIYYSQIVNDFQKGDIAEGYSVSREKKESFPLTVTSAQKNPTAFYLCASSIAGLAGSVSKNIQYFGAGTRLSVL.

The chain carries TRBV5-1 and TRBJ2-1, with 13 bases matching TRBD2. Per germline, CDR1 SGHRS and CDR2 YFSETQ. There are 16 residues in the CDR3. Unmatched junction bases numbered 4, after V lost 3 bases and J lost 4 bases. The CDR3 nucleotides read TGCGCCAGCAGCTCCCGACTAGCGGGGGGATACAATGAGCAGTTCTTC. It translates to CASSSRLAGGYNEQFF.

The V and J genes are TRBV5-6 and TRBJ1-5, with a possible D match to TRBD1 (6 bases). The CDR3 consists of 15 residues. Deletions cut 4 bases from V and 4 bases from J, with 15 bases between. Germline CDR1 reads SGHDT; CDR2 reads YYEEEE. The CDR3 nucleotides are TGTGCCAGCAGCCCCAGTGGGACACAGAATCAGCCCCAGCATTTT. It codes for CASSPSGTQNQPQHF.

This clone was counted between two and nine times. This chain connects TRBV19 to TRBJ2-1; D gene unclear. V shed 6 bases and J shed 1 base, with 7 bases lying between them. Per germline, CDR1 LNHDA and CDR2 SQIVND (reference sequence). CDR3 size: 13 residues. In nucleotides, the CDR3 is TGTGCCAGTAGCGGAGCGTCCTACAATGAGCAGTTCTTC. Translated, it gives CASSGASYNEQFF.

By frequency in the sample, this clone is medium-sized (0.01 to 0.1%). The J gene is TRBJ1-6, the V gene TRBV11-1; 9 nucleotides agree with TRBD1. Trimming took 5 bases from V and 0 from J; bases not matched to a gene: 8. The CDR3 runs to 18 residues. Per germline, CDR1 SGHAT and CDR2 FQDESV (reference sequence). This CDR3 is CASSRKAGQGSYNSPLHF. DNA for the CDR3: TGTGCCAGCAGCCGCAAAGCGGGACAGGGCTCCTATAATTCACCCCTCCACTTT.

The V and J genes are TRBV11-1 and TRBJ2-1; 8 bases are a match to TRBD2. The ends lost 5 bases at V and 1 base at J; junction bases unmatched: 16. The CDR3 is 19 amino acids. Germline lookup yields CDR1 SGHAT and CDR2 FQDESV (reference sequence). The CDR3 here is CASSPPAGRAEGSYNEQFF. The CDR3 DNA sequence: TGTGCCAGCAGCCCCCCCGCCGGGAGGGCCGAGGGGTCCTACAATGAGCAGTTCTTC.

V gene TRBV4-3 combines with J gene TRBJ2-1; 10 bases agree with TRBD2. V gave up 4 bases and J gave up 4 bases; unmatched junction bases: 13. The CDR3 runs 18 residues. Looked up from germline, CDR1 is LGHNA and CDR2 is YSLEER. The CDR3 spells CASSPGTPGTSVYNEQFF. CDR3 in DNA: TGCGCCAGCAGCCCCGGAACCCCCGGGACTAGCGTGTACAATGAGCAGTTCTTC.

V is TRBV5-4 and J is TRBJ2-1; weak D call: TRBD1 (6 bases). V shed 5 bases and J shed 3 bases, with 21 bases lying between them. The CDR3 runs to 17 residues. Germline assignment: CDR1 SGHNT and CDR2 YYREEE (reference sequence). The CDR3 DNA is TGTGCCAGCAGAACCAAAGGGCGCTCAGGGGTCTACAATGAGCAGTTCTTC. It codes for CASRTKGRSGVYNEQFF.

The V call is TRBV7-3, the J call TRBJ2-3; maybe TRBD2 (5 bases). With 3 bases removed from V and 3 bases from J, the gap between germline ends came to 7 bases. From germline, CDR1 is SGHTA and CDR2 FQGTGA. The CDR3 runs 13 residues. In nucleotides, the CDR3 is TGTGCCAGCAGCTTTCGAGGGACAGATACGCAGTATTTT. Protein sequence: CASSFRGTDTQYF.

V is TRBV9 and J is TRBJ1-6; TRBD1 is a possible D gene (6 bases). From germline, CDR1 is SGDLS and CDR2 YYNGEE. V lost 3 bases, J lost 12 bases, and 16 bases lay in between. The CDR3 extends over 14 amino acids. Here the CDR3 reads CASSEGEGVRPLHF. The CDR3 region has the DNA TGTGCCAGCAGCGAGGGGGAAGGGGTCAGACCCCTCCACTTT.

V gene TRBV13 combines with J gene TRBJ2-1; possible D gene TRBD2, 5 bases. With 1 base removed from V and 8 bases from J, the gap between germline ends came to 15 bases. This CDR3 spans 15 amino acids. Germline CDR1 reads PRHDT; CDR2 reads FYEKMQ (reference sequence). The CDR3 DNA is TGTGCCAGCAGCTTAGATCCAGGTCAACTAGATGAGCAGTTCTTC. Translated: CASSLDPGQLDEQFF. The full variable domain, completed using reference TRBV13 and TRBJ2-1, is AAGVIQSPRHLIKEKRETATLKCYPIPRHDTVYWYQQGPGQDPQFLISFYEKMQSDKGSIPDRFSAQQFSDYHSELNMSSLELGDSALYFCASSLDPGQLDEQFFGPGTRLTVL.

The chain combines TRBV28 with TRBJ2-5, with 12 positions matching TRBD2. Germline-derived CDR1 and CDR2 are MDHEN and SYDVKM. This CDR3 is 19 amino acids long. V lost 3 bases, J lost 2 bases, and 13 bases stayed unmatched. The CDR3 protein is CASSLTFLGLAGIQETQYF. The CDR3 DNA is TGTGCCAGCAGTTTGACTTTTTTAGGACTAGCGGGGATACAAGAGACCCAGTACTTC.

This clone showed up just a few times. V is TRBV9 and J is TRBJ2-7, with D tentatively TRBD2 (6 bases). The germline V gene has CDR1 SGDLS and CDR2 YYNGEE. The CDR3 covers 17 residues. The V end was cut by 4 bases, the J end by 1 base, with 21 bases between. The CDR3: CASSTPRGTPTSYEQYF. CDR3 coding DNA: TGTGCCAGCAGCACTCCTCGGGGGACTCCAACTTCCTACGAGCAGTACTTC.

V gene TRBV9 combines with J gene TRBJ2-1; TRBD2 matches at 12 bases. The junction had 4 bases not matched to a gene; V was cut back by 0 bases and J by 9 bases. CDR1 is SGDLS, CDR2 YYNGEE, per germline. This CDR3 region has 15 residues. The CDR3 DNA follows: TGTGCCAGCAGCGTAGAACTAGCGGGAGGCTTTGAGCAGTTCTTC. Translating gives CASSVELAGGFEQFF. Using reference TRBV9 and TRBJ2-1 for the parts outside the CDR3, the full variable domain is DSGVTQTPKHLITATGQRVTLRCSPRSGDLSVYWYQQSLDQGLQFLIQYYNGEERAKGNILERFSAQQFPDLHSELNLSSLELGDSALYFCASSVELAGGFEQFFGPGTRLTVL.

The CDR3 reads CAISENFHYEQYF. As DNA, the CDR3 is TGTGCCATCAGTGAAAACTTCCACTACGAGCAGTACTTC. The chain joins TRBV10-3 to TRBJ2-7; D remains unclear. The CDR3 is 13 amino acids. V dropped 3 bases and J dropped 3 bases, with 9 bases sitting between them. The V gene's germline CDR1 is ENHRY and CDR2 SYGVKD.

The rearrangement links TRBV27 to TRBJ1-1; no definite D call. The CDR3 runs to 16 residues. Trimming pared 0 bases from V and 6 bases from J, leaving 17 bases between. Germline V CDR1 and CDR2: MNHEY, SMNVEV (reference sequence). The CDR3 region is CASSLSGGVLWSEAFF. CDR3 DNA sequence: TGTGCCAGCAGTTTATCAGGCGGGGTCTTGTGGTCTGAAGCTTTCTTT.

The chain is built from TRBV28 and TRBJ2-5; D not certain. Trimming removed 5 bases at V and 2 bases at J, with 3 bases between. CDR1 is MDHEN and CDR2 is SYDVKM in the germline V gene. This CDR3 is built from 11 residues. CDR3 sequence: CASSIQETQYF. The DNA of the CDR3 is TGTGCCAGCAGTATACAAGAGACCCAGTACTTC.

This sequence joins TRBV23-1 and TRBJ2-5; tentative D call: TRBD1 (5 bases). TRBV23-1 is an ORF, with its function uncertain. V shed 8 bases and J shed 1 base, with 11 bases lying between them. This CDR3 is 13 amino acids long. The CDR3 nucleotides read TGCGCCAGCGCCGACAGATTCCAAGAGACCCAGTACTTC. Its protein is CASADRFQETQYF.

The gene calls are TRBV18 and TRBJ2-7, with 13 bases lining up with TRBD2. V lost 6 bases and J lost 5; bases outside the gene matches: 13. The germline gives CDR1 KGHSH, CDR2 LQKENI. This CDR3 spans 17 amino acids. The CDR3 here is CASSLTSGGGSLHEQYF. For the CDR3, the DNA is TGTGCCAGCTCTCTCACTAGCGGGGGGGGGTCACTCCACGAGCAGTACTTC.

The chain links TRBV6-1 to TRBJ2-7, with 7 bases identical to TRBD1. CDR3 size: 15 residues. The V and J ends lost 1 base and 7 bases, in that order; junction bases with no gene match: 10. The germline V gene has CDR1 MNHNS and CDR2 SASEGT. CDR3 residues: CASSEEVTGSWEQYF. The CDR3, as DNA: TGTGCCAGCAGTGAAGAAGTGACAGGGTCTTGGGAGCAGTACTTC.

The rearrangement joins TRBV19 to TRBJ1-2; a possible D gene is TRBD1 (6 bases). In germline, CDR1 is LNHDA, CDR2 SQIVND (reference sequence). Trimming cost V 3 bases and J 8 bases, with 10 bases left between them. The CDR3 has 12 amino acids. CDR3 sequence: CASSMRGPGYTF. The CDR3 DNA reads TGTGCCAGTAGTATGCGGGGGCCCGGCTACACCTTC.